This TCR beta chain derives from a study of blood T cells in healthy people across ages. Donors were healthy Caucasian individuals from Russia aged roughly 6 to 90. Primed by a sample-barcoded 5' primer and a J-beta primer mix, a second PCR proceeded for about 6 to 11 cycles. From the 5' RACE reads, TCRdb called clonotypes with MiXCR, one entry per CDR3 protein. The data hold 1,300,000 or so distinct CDR3 sequences, with approximately 60% observed a single time. The junction had 11 bases not matched to a gene; V was cut back by 5 bases and J by 5 bases. CDR1 and CDR2 from the germline V gene are SGHTA and FQGNSA. This CDR3 spans 18 amino acids.

This sequence was found in a man aged 18 to 35 in good health. Material for sequencing was blood. This chain connects TRBV7-2 to TRBJ2-3; 15 positions match TRBD2. CDR3 coding DNA: TGTGCCAGCAGCCCTCACCCCGGACTAGCGGGAGGGTTAGATACGCAGTATTTT. Translating it yields CASSPHPGLAGGLDTQYF.